This T cell receptor (beta chain) comes out of a study of long-term antiretroviral therapy in people with HIV. Findings and limits, study-wide: Records did not include ART adherence, viral resistance or therapy changes. Controls had broader CDR3 length ranges than HIV repertoires did. Diversity went up after ART and still fell short of transplant donor controls.

Runs used v3.0 of the immunoSEQ assay and were done at survey level. Sequencing used immunoSEQ multiplex PCR; TCRdb keeps in-frame clones, though not all of them. The sample has 8,500 to 14,000 clones, around nine tenths seen once. On this clone itself: What it binds is unknown.

Every one of the donors gave at least one pre-ART PBMC sample and at least two post-ART PBMC samples. The CDR3 consists of 14 residues. Trimming left V 3 bases short and J 9 bases short, with 15 bases between. Germline assignment: CDR1 SEHNR and CDR2 FQNEAQ (reference sequence). Here the sequenced sample was unsorted PBMCs, taken 0.2 years before starting antiretroviral therapy. The sequence was collected from a woman aged 40 to 50 with HIV. The chain uses TRBV7-9 and TRBJ1-5; the D gene is possibly TRBD1 (5 bases). CDR3 sequence reads: CASSFGQGPRPQHF. Here the CDR3 DNA reads TGTGCCAGCAGCTTTGGGCAGGGCCCACGGCCCCAGCATTTT.